This T cell receptor beta chain was identified during a study of T cell responses to AZD1222 COVID-19 vaccine. General observations from the study: Repertoires were collected only later (after the peak T cell response had occurred). Clonal diversity was possibly underestimated, and the donors were mostly white British, with more females. Regions left unmutated in variants are reportedly the target of nearly half of spike-specific TCRs.

With regard to this clone: Antigen specificity is unknown.

TCRdb's table, derived via immunoSEQ multiplex PCR, lists solely in-frame clones and lacks some. The data contain roughly 140,000 clones, roughly nine tenths of them singletons. This CDR3 spans 14 amino acids. Sequencing used peripheral blood, obtained after recovery from COVID-19. V gene TRBV12-2 combines with J gene TRBJ2-7; TRBD1 is the table's D call, not checked against the DNA. TRBV12-2 is listed as a pseudogene. This TCR derives from an adult who had recovered from COVID-19. For the CDR3, the DNA is TGTGCAAGTCGCTCCCCCGGGACAAACTACGAGCAGTACTTC. Residues: CASRSPGTNYEQYF.